These 32 T cell receptor beta chains originate from one sample sequenced in a study of control samples from healthy donors and cancer patients. Method: immunoSEQ multiplex PCR; TCRdb's copy keeps in-frame clones and lacks some. The sample includes tens of thousands of clones, over 85% of them seen just once. The sample was blood. The receptors were sampled from a man aged 45-65 years in good health.

This sequence joins TRBV6-5 and TRBJ1-5; no clear D. Germline V gives CDR1 MNHEY, CDR2 SVGAGI. V lost 6 bases and J 2 bases, leaving 11 bases between the germline ends. The CDR3 has 14 amino acids. CDR3 region: CASREYLGNQPQHF. CDR3 bases: TGTGCCAGCAGGGAGTATCTGGGCAATCAGCCCCAGCATTTT.

This chain joins TRBV7-9 and TRBJ2-2; 8 bases are shared with TRBD1. The trim removed 6 bases at V and 2 bases at J, leaving 8 bases unmatched. Germline assignment: CDR1 SEHNR and CDR2 FQNEAQ (reference sequence). The CDR3 contains 16 residues. The CDR3 region is CASSFQGALNTGELFF. The DNA of the CDR3 is TGTGCCAGCAGTTTCCAGGGGGCGCTTAACACCGGGGAGCTGTTTTTT.

This clone was recorded once. V usage is TRBV14 and J usage is TRBJ2-7; D gene unclear. Trimming took off 6 bases at V and 0 bases at J, with 30 bases between the two ends. The CDR3 length is 20 residues. CDR1 is SGHDN and CDR2 is FVKESK in the germline V gene. Written as DNA, the CDR3 is TGTGCCAGCAGAAATATAAACTCTGGCTTCTCCCACTGGGGCTCCTACGAGCAGTACTTC. It translates to CASRNINSGFSHWGSYEQYF.

The chain carries TRBV7-9 and TRBJ1-5; D uncertain. The germline gives CDR1 SEHNR, CDR2 FQNEAQ (reference sequence). CDR3 length equals 13 residues. With 7 bases removed from V and 6 bases from J, the gap between germline ends came to 13 bases. CDR3 sequence reads: CASTQEGPQPQHF. In DNA form, the CDR3 reads TGTGCCAGCACCCAGGAGGGTCCTCAGCCCCAGCATTTT.

The V and J genes are TRBV7-6 and TRBJ1-3; D is undetermined. Germline values: CDR1 SGHVS, CDR2 FNYEAQ. CDR3 size: 15 residues. The ends were cut back, 5 bases at V and 5 bases at J, with 16 bases in the middle. CDR3 sequence (DNA): TGTGCCAGCAGCCTTCCCCCGGACGGAAGAAACACCATATATTTT. Residues: CASSLPPDGRNTIYF.

V and J are TRBV6-5 and TRBJ1-6, with TRBD1 matching 8 bases. From germline, CDR1 is MNHEY and CDR2 SVGAGI. V lost 6 bases to trimming and J lost 10 bases; unmatched junction nucleotides: 8. The CDR3 extends over 14 amino acids. In nucleotides, the CDR3 is TGTGCCAGCAGCGTAGACAGGGGTGAATCACCCCTCCACTTT. This codes for CASSVDRGESPLHF.

This chain connects TRBV5-1 to TRBJ1-1; D is ambiguous. V dropped 5 bases and J dropped 2 bases, with 10 bases sitting between them. The CDR3 covers 13 residues. CDR1 is SGHRS and CDR2 is YFSETQ in the germline V gene. This CDR3 is CASRPRRNTEAFF. The CDR3 DNA sequence: TGCGCCAGCAGACCACGGCGAAACACTGAAGCTTTCTTT.

The J gene is TRBJ2-2, the V gene TRBV2; 9 nucleotides match TRBD1. This CDR3 is built from 15 residues. The V and J ends lost 8 bases and 7 bases, in that order; junction bases with no gene match: 11. In germline, CDR1 is SNHLY, CDR2 FYNNEI. The CDR3 DNA follows: TGTGCCAGCGAGGTCACACAGGGGGCCGGCGGGGAGCTGTTTTTT. It is translated as CASEVTQGAGGELFF.

The J gene is TRBJ2-3, the V gene TRBV7-2, with no clear D. Trimming took 5 bases from V and 4 from J, leaving 13 bases between them. This CDR3 comprises 14 residues. CDR1 and CDR2 from the germline V gene are SGHTA and FQGNSA. This chain's CDR3 is CASSLGATPDTQYF. CDR3 DNA: TGTGCCAGCAGCCTAGGCGCAACACCAGATACGCAGTATTTT.

The rearrangement links TRBV7-3 to TRBJ1-1; no firm D call. Looked up from germline, CDR1 is SGHTA and CDR2 is FQGTGA. This CDR3 contains 14 residues. V shed 5 bases and J shed 5 bases, with 15 bases lying between them. The CDR3 sequence: CASSPSILSTEAFF. In DNA, the CDR3 is TGTGCCAGCAGCCCCTCGATCCTGAGTACTGAAGCTTTCTTT. Based on the CDR3 plus reference TRBV7-3 and TRBJ1-1, the full variable domain is GAGVSQTPSNKVTEKGKYVELRCDPISGHTALYWYRQSLGQGPEFLIYFQGTGAADDSGLPNDRFFAVRPEGSVSTLKIQRTERGDSAVYLCASSPSILSTEAFFGQGTRLTVV.

CDR3 loop: CASSEAGTGRAYEQYF. The CDR3 nucleotides are TGCGCCAGCAGTGAAGCCGGGACAGGGAGAGCCTACGAGCAGTACTTC. The chain combines TRBV10-1 with TRBJ2-7, with 9 bases matching TRBD1. The junction had 8 bases not matched to a gene; V was cut back by 3 bases and J by 2 bases. This CDR3 contains 16 residues. Germline V gene sequence: CDR1 WNHNN, CDR2 SYGVQD (reference sequence).

The chain joins TRBV30 to TRBJ1-2; 8 bases agree with TRBD1. CDR1 GTSNPN and CDR2 SVGIG come from the germline V gene (reference sequence). The J segment lost 6 bases and the V segment lost 1 base, leaving 1 base of the junction unmatched. The CDR3 is 12 amino acids. DNA of the CDR3: TGTGCCTGGAGTGAACAGGGGGATGGCTACACCTTC. Translated: CAWSEQGDGYTF.

The chain is built from TRBV5-1 and TRBJ1-4; 9 bases line up with TRBD1. CDR1 is SGHRS and CDR2 is YFSETQ in the germline V gene. V lost 4 bases, J lost 6 bases, and 4 bases stayed unmatched. This CDR3 comprises 14 residues. In DNA, the CDR3 is TGCGCCAGCAGCCCCGACAGGGGGGATGAAAAACTGTTTTTT. Its translation is CASSPDRGDEKLFF. The whole variable domain, remainder taken from reference TRBV5-1 and TRBJ1-4, is KAGVTQTPRYLIKTRGQQVTLSCSPISGHRSVSWYQQTPGQGLQFLFEYFSETQRNKGNFPGRFSGRQFSNSRSEMNVSTLELGDSALYLCASSPDRGDEKLFFGSGTQLSVL.

This chain joins TRBV5-1 and TRBJ2-1; no clear D gene. Germline V gene sequence: CDR1 SGHRS, CDR2 YFSETQ. The CDR3 runs 14 residues. V was shortened by 3 bases and J by 3 bases, with 10 bases between the two germline ends. Written as DNA, the CDR3 is TGCGCCAGCAGCTGGGCCACGGACTACAATGAGCAGTTCTTC. It translates to CASSWATDYNEQFF.

This chain links TRBV11-1 with TRBJ1-4, with TRBD1 matching 11 bases. Unmatched junction bases numbered 9, after V lost 5 bases and J lost 7 bases. This CDR3 comprises 16 residues. Per germline, CDR1 SGHAT and CDR2 FQDESV (reference sequence). The CDR3 DNA reads TGTGCCAGCAGCCGAGGACAGGGGGCTCCGCGTGAAAAACTGTTTTTT. It translates to CASSRGQGAPREKLFF.

The rearrangement joins TRBV5-1 to TRBJ2-2, with TRBD1 identical over 7 bases. V lost 2 bases, J lost 6 bases, and 7 bases stayed unmatched. The CDR3 loop spans 15 amino acids. Germline loops: CDR1 SGHRS, CDR2 YFSETQ. The CDR3 nucleotides are TGCGCCAGCAGCTTTCGACAGGGTTTACCCGGGGAGCTGTTTTTT. Amino acid sequence: CASSFRQGLPGELFF.

The CDR3 nucleotides read TGTGCCAGCAGCTTGGTGGCCTACGAGCAGTACTTC. Translating it yields CASSLVAYEQYF. J is TRBJ2-7 and V is TRBV5-8, with unresolved D. The length of the CDR3 is 12 residues. Trimming removed 0 bases at V and 2 bases at J, with 3 bases between. Germline-derived CDR1 and CDR2 are SGHTS and YDEGEE.

The gene calls are TRBV15 and TRBJ2-7; D is uncertain. Germline loops: CDR1 LNHNV, CDR2 YYDKDF (reference sequence). CDR3 length: 12 residues. The germline V and J ends were trimmed by 1 base and 5 bases, with 6 bases remaining between them. The CDR3 loop reads CATSRVDNEQYF. The CDR3 region has the DNA TGTGCCACCAGCAGAGTCGACAACGAGCAGTACTTC.

CDR3 coding DNA: TGTGCCAGCAGCTTAGCGCGCGGGGGGGCGGACACTGAAGCTTTCTTT. Its protein product is CASSLARGGADTEAFF. V usage is TRBV7-7 and J usage is TRBJ1-1, with D maybe TRBD1 (6 bases). This CDR3 has 16 amino acids. CDR1 is SSHAT and CDR2 is FNYEAQ in the germline V gene (reference sequence). Trimming took 0 bases from V and 3 from J, leaving 14 bases between them.

The V call is TRBV11-3, the J call TRBJ2-2; TRBD1 agrees at 8 bases. J was trimmed by 8 bases and V by 3 bases; bases with no gene match: 2. There are 13 residues in the CDR3. In germline, CDR1 is SGHNT, CDR2 YENEEA. The CDR3 DNA reads as TGTGCCAGCAGCTTGACAGGGGAGGGGGAGCTGTTTTTT. Amino acid sequence: CASSLTGEGELFF. The variable domain in full, completed from reference TRBV11-3 and TRBJ2-2, reads EAGVVQSPRYKIIEKKQPVAFWCNPISGHNTLYWYLQNLGQGPELLIRYENEEAVDDSQLPKDRFSAERLKGVDSTLKIQPAELGDSAVYLCASSLTGEGELFFGEGSRLTVL.

As DNA, the CDR3 is TGTGCCAGCAGTTATGGTCAGCCCCAGCATTTT. Translated: CASSYGQPQHF. The V gene is TRBV12-3 or TRBV12-4, the J gene TRBJ1-5; no reliable D call. V lost 4 bases and J 6 bases, leaving 4 bases between the germline ends. The CDR3 is 11 amino acids.

V usage is TRBV10-2 and J usage is TRBJ1-1, with D maybe TRBD1 (5 bases). In germline, CDR1 is WSHSY, CDR2 SAAADI. CDR3 length: 14 amino acids. Trimming removed 5 bases at V and 3 bases at J, with 13 bases between. The CDR3 DNA sequence: TGCGCCAGCAGTTTAACGGGGGGGGACACTGAAGCTTTCTTT. This gives the protein CASSLTGGDTEAFF.

This sequence joins TRBV18 and TRBJ2-2; TRBD1 might be the D (7 bases). Germline V gives CDR1 KGHSH, CDR2 LQKENI. Trimming cost V 5 bases and J 3 bases, with 13 bases left between them. The CDR3 covers 15 residues. Here the CDR3 reads CASSAIRGDTGELFF. The CDR3 DNA sequence: TGTGCCAGCTCAGCCATCAGGGGGGACACCGGGGAGCTGTTTTTT.

The chain joins TRBV23-1 to TRBJ1-4, with D possibly TRBD1 on 5 matching bases. TRBV23-1 is labeled an ORF, and its function is uncertain. The V and J ends lost 0 bases and 3 bases respectively, with 11 bases between them. This CDR3 is 16 amino acids long. This chain's CDR3 is CASSQSYQGSNEKLFF. In DNA, the CDR3 is TGCGCCAGCAGTCAATCGTATCAGGGTTCTAATGAAAAACTGTTTTTT.

V is TRBV29-1 and J is TRBJ2-3, with 13 positions matching TRBD2. The CDR3 sequence is 14 residues long. Trimming removed 8 bases from V and 5 bases from J; junction bases left unmatched: 7. Germline V gives CDR1 SQVTM, CDR2 ANQGSEA. This CDR3 is CSHAGTSGVDTQYF. In DNA form, the CDR3 reads TGCAGCCATGCCGGGACTAGCGGGGTAGATACGCAGTATTTT.

The chain carries TRBV18 and TRBJ1-1; a possible D gene is TRBD1 (6 bases). The CDR3 has 14 amino acids. The germline V and J ends were trimmed by 3 bases and 8 bases, with 16 bases remaining between them. Germline assignment: CDR1 KGHSH and CDR2 LQKENI. The CDR3 here is CASSPLRTAVEAFF. The CDR3 DNA is TGTGCCAGCTCACCCCTTCGGACAGCTGTCGAAGCTTTCTTT.

This clone has only a few counts. The J gene is TRBJ1-5, the V gene TRBV18; 7 nucleotides match TRBD1. CDR1 is KGHSH, CDR2 LQKENI, per germline. V shed 2 bases, J shed 0 bases, and the junction held 10 bases outside the gene matches. This CDR3 region has 18 residues. The CDR3 is CASSPRGQSFYSNQPQHF. The CDR3 DNA is TGTGCCAGCTCACCAAGGGGACAGTCCTTCTATAGCAATCAGCCCCAGCATTTT.

The chain carries TRBV5-1 and TRBJ1-1, with TRBD1 as a possible D gene (5 bases). V lost 0 bases and J 1 base, leaving 10 bases between the germline ends. The CDR3 runs to 15 residues. Germline V gene lookup returns CDR1 SGHRS and CDR2 YFSETQ. The CDR3 DNA reads as TGCGCCAGCAGCTTGGGGGACTACGGGAACACTGAAGCTTTCTTT. Translation: CASSLGDYGNTEAFF. The full variable domain, with the rest looked up from reference TRBV5-1 and TRBJ1-1, is KAGVTQTPRYLIKTRGQQVTLSCSPISGHRSVSWYQQTPGQGLQFLFEYFSETQRNKGNFPGRFSGRQFSNSRSEMNVSTLELGDSALYLCASSLGDYGNTEAFFGQGTRLTVV.

This rearrangement joins TRBV3-1 (or the pseudogene TRBV3-2) to TRBJ2-2; TRBD1 might be the D (6 bases). Trimming pared 0 bases from V and 5 bases from J, leaving 13 bases between. Germline V gene sequence: CDR1 LGHDT, CDR2 YNNKEL (reference sequence). This CDR3 has 16 amino acids. This CDR3 reads CASSQEQGVQTGELFF. DNA for the CDR3: TGTGCCAGCAGCCAAGAACAGGGAGTACAAACCGGGGAGCTGTTTTTT.

V and J are TRBV5-1 and TRBJ2-2, with unresolved D. CDR3 length equals 12 residues. With 0 bases removed from V and 7 bases from J, the gap between germline ends came to 4 bases. Germline V lookup: CDR1 SGHRS, CDR2 YFSETQ. Here the CDR3 reads CASSLVSGELFF. As DNA, the CDR3 is TGCGCCAGCAGCTTGGTTAGCGGGGAGCTGTTTTTT.

This clone was counted once. This chain joins TRBV20-1 and TRBJ1-1, with D possibly TRBD1 on 5 matching bases. V shed 8 bases and J shed 1 base, with 8 bases lying between them. The V gene's germline CDR1 is DFQATT and CDR2 SNEGSKA (reference sequence). The CDR3 totals 11 residues. CDR3 sequence: CSTRENTEAFF. The CDR3 DNA reads TGCAGTACCAGGGAGAACACTGAAGCTTTCTTT.

The CDR3 bases are TGTGCCAGCAGTATAGTCAGGGCGGAGGGGGCCAACGTCCTGACTTTC. Translating gives CASSIVRAEGANVLTF. This chain uses TRBV27 with TRBJ2-6, with D tentatively TRBD1 (5 bases). Trimming removed 5 bases from V and 4 bases from J, with 15 bases in between. The CDR3 runs to 16 residues. The germline gives CDR1 MNHEY, CDR2 SMNVEV (reference sequence).